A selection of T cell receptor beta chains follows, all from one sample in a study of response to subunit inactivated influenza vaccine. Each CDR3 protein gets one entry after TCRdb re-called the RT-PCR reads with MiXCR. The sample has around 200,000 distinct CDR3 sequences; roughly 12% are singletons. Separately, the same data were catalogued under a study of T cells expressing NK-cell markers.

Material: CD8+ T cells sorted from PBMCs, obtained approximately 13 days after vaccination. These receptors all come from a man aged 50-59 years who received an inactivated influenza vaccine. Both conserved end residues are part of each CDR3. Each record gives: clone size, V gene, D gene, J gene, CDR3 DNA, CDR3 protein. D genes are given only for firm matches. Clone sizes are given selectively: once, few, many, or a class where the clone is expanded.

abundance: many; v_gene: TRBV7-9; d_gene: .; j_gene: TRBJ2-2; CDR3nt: TGTGCCAGCAGCTTTTGGACTTTTAACACCGGGGAGCTGTTTTTT; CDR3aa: CASSFWTFNTGELFF
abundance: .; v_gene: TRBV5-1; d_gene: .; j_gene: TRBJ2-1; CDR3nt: TGCGCCAGCGGCCGACGGGGACCCTACAATGAGCAGTTCTTC; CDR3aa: CASGRRGPYNEQFF
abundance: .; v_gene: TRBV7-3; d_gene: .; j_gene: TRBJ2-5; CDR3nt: TGTGCCAGCAGCTCTTTGGGCGGTGAGGAGACCCAGTACTTC; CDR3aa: CASSSLGGEETQYF
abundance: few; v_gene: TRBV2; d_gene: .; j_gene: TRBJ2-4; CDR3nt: TGTGCCAGAAGAGAGGATCAGTCCAAAAACATTCAGTACTTC; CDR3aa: CARREDQSKNIQYF
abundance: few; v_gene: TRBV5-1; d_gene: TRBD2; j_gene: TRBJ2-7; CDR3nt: TGCGCCAGCAGCCCCCAGGCGGGGGGGGACTACGAGCAGTACTTC; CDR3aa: CASSPQAGGDYEQYF
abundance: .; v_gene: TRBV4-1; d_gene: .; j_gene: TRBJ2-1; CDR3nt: TGCGCCAGCAGCCAGAGTTCGTGGCAGGGAAGGATGGAGCAGTTCTTC; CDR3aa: CASSQSSWQGRMEQFF
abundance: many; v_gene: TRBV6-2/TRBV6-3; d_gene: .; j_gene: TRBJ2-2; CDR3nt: TGTGCCAGCAGTCTCTTGATGGGCAGCGGGAACACCGGGGAGCTGTTTTTT; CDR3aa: CASSLLMGSGNTGELFF
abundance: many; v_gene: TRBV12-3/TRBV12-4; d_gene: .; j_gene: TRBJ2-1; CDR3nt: TGTGCCAGCACTAAGGGGGACAACCTGTACAATGAGCAGTTCTTC; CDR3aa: CASTKGDNLYNEQFF
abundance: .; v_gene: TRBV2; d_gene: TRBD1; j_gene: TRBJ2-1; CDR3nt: TGTGCCAGCACTAGGGACAGTAGCTCCTACAATGAGCAGTTCTTC; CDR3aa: CASTRDSSSYNEQFF
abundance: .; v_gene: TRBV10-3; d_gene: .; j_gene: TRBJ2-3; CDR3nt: TGTGCCATCAGTGAGGGACGGGCACCTAGCACAGATACGCAGTATTTT; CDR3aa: CAISEGRAPSTDTQYF
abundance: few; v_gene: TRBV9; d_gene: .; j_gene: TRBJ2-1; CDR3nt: TGTGCCAGCAGCGCCGGGGGTATGGGGTACAATGAGCAGTTCTTC; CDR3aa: CASSAGGMGYNEQFF
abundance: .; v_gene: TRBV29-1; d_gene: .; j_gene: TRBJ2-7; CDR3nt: TGCAGCGTTGAAATTACCCATAGCGGTGAGACCTACGAGCAGTACTTC; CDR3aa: CSVEITHSGETYEQYF
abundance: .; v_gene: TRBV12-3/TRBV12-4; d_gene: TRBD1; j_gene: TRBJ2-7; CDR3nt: TGTGCCAGCAGCAACATCGGACAGGGGGATCGCGAGCAGTACTTC; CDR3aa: CASSNIGQGDREQYF
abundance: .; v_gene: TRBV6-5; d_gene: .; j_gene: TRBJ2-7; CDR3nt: TGTGCCAGCAGTTACTCTTGGGACTACGAGCAGTACTTC; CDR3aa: CASSYSWDYEQYF
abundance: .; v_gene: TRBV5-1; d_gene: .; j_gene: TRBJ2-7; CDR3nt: TGCGCCAGCAGCTTCTTCCTCGCCTACGAGCAGTACTTC; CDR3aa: CASSFFLAYEQYF
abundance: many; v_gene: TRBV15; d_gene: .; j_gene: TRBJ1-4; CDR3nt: TGTGCCACCAGCAGTGGGGGGACGGATGAAAAACTGTTTTTT; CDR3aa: CATSSGGTDEKLFF
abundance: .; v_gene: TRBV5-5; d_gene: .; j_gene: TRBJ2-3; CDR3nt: TGTGCCAGCAGCAAGTGGGAGTCTGGCACAGATACGCAGTATTTT; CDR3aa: CASSKWESGTDTQYF
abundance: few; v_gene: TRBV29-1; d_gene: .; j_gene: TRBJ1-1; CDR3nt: TGCACCACGTCTGCTGAGCCTGAAGCTTTCTTT; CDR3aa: CTTSAEPEAFF
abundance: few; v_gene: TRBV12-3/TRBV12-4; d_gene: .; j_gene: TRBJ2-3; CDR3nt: TGTGCCAGCAGTGAGGAAGCGGGCGACACAGATACGCAGTATTTT; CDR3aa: CASSEEAGDTDTQYF
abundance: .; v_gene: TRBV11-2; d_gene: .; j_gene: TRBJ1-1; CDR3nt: TGTGCCAGCAGCTTAGATCCCGGTGGAGGGGAAAACACTGAAGCTTTCTTT; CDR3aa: CASSLDPGGGENTEAFF
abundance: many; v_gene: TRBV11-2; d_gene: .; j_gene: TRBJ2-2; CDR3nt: TGTGCCAGCAGCTTAGAACCGAACACCGGGGAGCTGTTTTTT; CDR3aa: CASSLEPNTGELFF
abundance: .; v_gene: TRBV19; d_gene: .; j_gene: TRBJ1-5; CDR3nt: TGTGCCAGTAGTATGTTTAGCAATCAGCCCCAGCATTTT; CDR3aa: CASSMFSNQPQHF
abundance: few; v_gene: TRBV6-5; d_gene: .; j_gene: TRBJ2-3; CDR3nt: TGTGCCAGCAGTTACTTACCGGCACCCAGCACAGATACGCAGTATTTT; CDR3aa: CASSYLPAPSTDTQYF
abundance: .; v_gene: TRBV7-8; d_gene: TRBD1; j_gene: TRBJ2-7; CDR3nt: TGTGCCAGCAGCTCGAGGACAGGGGCAGACGCATACGAGCAGTACTTC; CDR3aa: CASSSRTGADAYEQYF
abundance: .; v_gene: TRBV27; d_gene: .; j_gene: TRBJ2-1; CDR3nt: TGTGCCAGCAGTGGGGTATTGGAGCAGTTCTTC; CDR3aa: CASSGVLEQFF
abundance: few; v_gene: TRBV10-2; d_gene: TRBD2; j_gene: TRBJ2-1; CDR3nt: TGCGCCACTCGAATAGCGGGGGCTCCCTACAATGAGCAGTTCTTC; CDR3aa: CATRIAGAPYNEQFF
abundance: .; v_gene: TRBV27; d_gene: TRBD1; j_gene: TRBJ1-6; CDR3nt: TGTGCCAGCAGCCGAATGGGACAGACGGATTCACCCCTCCACTTT; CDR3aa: CASSRMGQTDSPLHF
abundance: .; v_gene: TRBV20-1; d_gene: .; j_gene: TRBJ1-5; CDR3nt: TGCAGTGCTGCAGGGGTAATTCAGCCCCAGCATTTT; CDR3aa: CSAAGVIQPQHF